The next 7 T cell receptor beta chains were all read from a single sample in a study of cytomegalovirus exposure and HLA in healthy donors. The study ran its PCR with 60 Vbeta and 13 Jbeta primers. Libraries were prepared by immunoSEQ multiplex PCR; TCRdb keeps only in-frame clonotypes and omits some of them. This sample has 150,000 to 200,000 clones; approximately 81% occur once, and the top ten carry about 2%. Sequencing used PBMCs. These receptor sequences come from a woman younger than 30 in good health and CMV-seropositive.

The chain employs TRBV7-9 and TRBJ2-2; D is possibly TRBD2 (5 bases). Germline CDR1 SEHNR, CDR2 FQNEAQ (reference sequence). V was trimmed by 6 bases and J by 3 bases, leaving 11 bases between them. This CDR3 is 14 amino acids long. The CDR3 loop reads CASRPDGDTGELFF. The CDR3 DNA reads as TGTGCCAGCAGGCCGGACGGGGACACCGGGGAGCTGTTTTTT.

This clone was seen more than once but under ten times. This chain links TRBV9 with TRBJ1-2, with 9 positions matching TRBD1. V trimming: 5 bases; J trimming: 0 bases; junction bases outside the gene matches: 17. The CDR3 is made up of 19 amino acids. CDR1 is SGDLS, CDR2 YYNGEE, per germline. The CDR3 DNA sequence: TGTGCCAGCAGTCGTGGGACAGGGAAAATTTCCATTTCTAACTATGGCTACACCTTC. This translates into CASSRGTGKISISNYGYTF.

CDR3 nucleotide sequence: TGTGCCAGCAGCTTAGGCTACCGGGGGGGCTTTCGGCAAGAGACCCAGTACTTC. It codes for CASSLGYRGGFRQETQYF. J is TRBJ2-5 and V is TRBV7-6, with TRBD2 identical over 8 bases. The CDR3 runs to 18 residues. Germline trimming cut 1 base from V and 2 bases from J; bases unmatched to any gene: 12. The germline V gene has CDR1 SGHVS and CDR2 FNYEAQ. Looking up the rest from reference TRBV7-6 and TRBJ2-5 gives the full variable domain: GAGVSQSPRYKVTKRGQDVALRCDPISGHVSLYWYRQALGQGPEFLTYFNYEAQQDKSGLPNDRFSAERPEGSISTLTIQRTEQRDSAMYRCASSLGYRGGFRQETQYFGPGTRLLVL.

V is TRBV4-3 and J is TRBJ2-2, with D possibly TRBD1 on 5 matching bases. V lost 1 base, J lost 7 bases, and 13 bases lay in between. This CDR3 spans 15 amino acids. Germline assignment: CDR1 LGHNA and CDR2 YSLEER. The CDR3 sequence: CASSQAPQGLGELFF. In nucleotides, the CDR3 is TGCGCCAGCAGCCAAGCCCCTCAGGGTCTCGGGGAGCTGTTTTTT.

The rearrangement links TRBV6-5 to TRBJ2-3; D might be TRBD1 (5 bases). CDR3 length: 15 residues. V was cut by 5 bases and J by 8 bases, with 20 bases left in between. CDR1 is MNHEY and CDR2 is SVGAGI in the germline V gene. Here the CDR3 reads CASSQPETGKATQYF. CDR3 sequence (DNA): TGTGCCAGCAGTCAGCCAGAAACAGGAAAAGCTACGCAGTATTTT.

To note about this clone: Other DNA variants within this sample encode the same CDR3. The chain is built from TRBV7-2 and TRBJ2-2; D is perhaps TRBD2 (6 bases). This CDR3 is 16 amino acids long. Trimming cost V 0 bases and J 1 base, with 9 bases left between them. CDR1 and CDR2 from the germline V gene are SGHTA and FQGNSA. In DNA, the CDR3 is TGTGCCAGCAGCTTAGCCACCGGGGGGAACACCGGGGAGCTGTTTTTT. Protein: CASSLATGGNTGELFF.

The chain is built from TRBV4-1 and TRBJ1-3; the D gene is possibly TRBD1 (5 bases). Trimming took off 1 base at V and 4 bases at J, with 11 bases between the two ends. Looked up from germline, CDR1 is MGHRA and CDR2 is YSYEKL. This CDR3 contains 15 residues. The DNA for the CDR3 is TGCGCCAGCAGCCAAGTCGGGGGGTCGGGAAACACCATATATTTT. It is translated as CASSQVGGSGNTIYF.